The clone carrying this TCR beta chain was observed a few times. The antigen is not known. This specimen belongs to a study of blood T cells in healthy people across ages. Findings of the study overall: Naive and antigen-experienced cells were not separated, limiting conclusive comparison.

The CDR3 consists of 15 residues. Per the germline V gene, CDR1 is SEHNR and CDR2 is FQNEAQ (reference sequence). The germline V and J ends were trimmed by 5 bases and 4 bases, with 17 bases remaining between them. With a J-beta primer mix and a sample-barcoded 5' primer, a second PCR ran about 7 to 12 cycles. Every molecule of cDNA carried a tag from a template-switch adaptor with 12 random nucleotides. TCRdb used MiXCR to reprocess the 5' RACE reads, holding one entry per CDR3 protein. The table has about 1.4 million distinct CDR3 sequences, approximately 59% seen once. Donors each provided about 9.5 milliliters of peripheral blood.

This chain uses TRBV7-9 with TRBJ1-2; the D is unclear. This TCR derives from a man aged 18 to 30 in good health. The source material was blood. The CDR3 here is CASSETPRFGYGYTF. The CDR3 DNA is TGTGCCAGCAGCGAAACCCCGAGATTTGGCTATGGCTACACCTTC.